The 22 T cell receptor beta chains reported below all come from one sample, sequenced in a study of T cell repertoires in cytomegalovirus infection. These receptors' antigens are unknown. TCRdb fed the reads into MiXCR, producing one record per CDR3 protein. Of about 89,000 distinct CDR3 sequences in the sample, 29% were seen once. Sequences were derived from CD8+ T cells from cultured PBMCs, sampled from culture after CMV antigen stimulation. All receptors come from a human donor in good health (CMV status not recorded). Some clones in this sample may be carry-over from other donors' samples.

The chain has TRBV7-2 and TRBJ2-3; 7 nucleotides match TRBD1. This CDR3 contains 16 residues. Per germline, CDR1 SGHTA and CDR2 FQGNSA. V shed 5 bases and J 2 bases; nucleotides not matched to a gene: 10. CDR3 residues: CASSPRDSLATDTQYF. CDR3 bases: TGTGCCAGCAGCCCCCGGGACAGCCTCGCCACAGATACGCAGTATTTT.

This clonotype was observed a handful of times. The chain joins TRBV19 to TRBJ2-7; maybe TRBD2 (6 bases). CDR3 size: 14 residues. Deletions cut 5 bases from V and 4 bases from J, with 15 bases between. CDR1 LNHDA and CDR2 SQIVND come from the germline V gene (reference sequence). The CDR3 here is CASSHGWAGYEQYF. CDR3 bases: TGTGCCAGTAGTCATGGTTGGGCGGGGTACGAGCAGTACTTC.

The CDR3 DNA reads TGTGCCAGCAGTTTAGGTTCTGATTACGAGCAGTACTTC. Protein sequence: CASSLGSDYEQYF. The chain combines TRBV12-3 or TRBV12-4 with TRBJ2-7; D remains ambiguous. There are 13 residues in the CDR3. Trimming cost V 1 base and J 4 bases, with 8 bases left between them.

The chain joins TRBV12-3 or TRBV12-4 to TRBJ1-5, with D possibly matching TRBD1 (6 bases). The CDR3 covers 14 residues. V dropped 5 bases and J dropped 6 bases, with 14 bases sitting between them. The CDR3 loop reads CASSATGQGQPQHF. DNA for the CDR3: TGTGCCAGCAGTGCTACAGGGCAGGGTCAGCCCCAGCATTTT.

V gene TRBV11-2 combines with J gene TRBJ2-7; unclear D gene. This CDR3 comprises 11 residues. V dropped 2 bases and J dropped 5 bases, with 4 bases sitting between them. The germline V gene has CDR1 SGHAT and CDR2 FQNNGV. The CDR3 DNA sequence: TGTGCCAGCAGCTTATTTAACGAGCAGTACTTC. Translating gives CASSLFNEQYF.

This clonotype appeared a few times. The chain joins TRBV6-6 to TRBJ1-6, with TRBD1 matching 8 bases. J gave up 7 bases and V 6 bases, and 5 bases lay outside the gene matches. The germline V gene encodes CDR1 MNHNY and CDR2 SVGAGI (reference sequence). The CDR3 contains 14 residues. The CDR3 reads CASRPTGGNSPLHF. The CDR3 nucleotides read TGTGCCAGCAGGCCTACAGGGGGAAATTCACCCCTCCACTTT.

This chain links TRBV7-9 with TRBJ1-4; maybe TRBD1 (6 bases). Trimming took off 6 bases at V and 5 bases at J, with 13 bases between the two ends. Germline V gene lookup returns CDR1 SEHNR and CDR2 FQNEAQ (reference sequence). The CDR3 consists of 14 residues. The CDR3 DNA sequence: TGTGCCAGCAGGACGGGACAATGGAATGAAAAACTGTTTTTT. Its protein product is CASRTGQWNEKLFF.

This clonotype has a handful of counts. The V gene is TRBV29-1, the J gene TRBJ2-1; the match to TRBD2 covers 15 bases. This CDR3 comprises 16 residues. The germline V gene encodes CDR1 SQVTM and CDR2 ANQGSEA. Trimming took 4 bases from V and 2 from J; bases not matched to a gene: 3. This CDR3 reads CSVAGLAGGTYNEQFF. The CDR3 bases are TGCAGCGTTGCGGGACTAGCGGGGGGTACCTACAATGAGCAGTTCTTC.

In its sample, this clonotype was seen a few times. The chain links TRBV5-6 to TRBJ2-2, with 8 bases identical to TRBD1. Germline CDR1 reads SGHDT; CDR2 reads YYEEEE. CDR3 length equals 17 residues. Trimming removed 5 bases from V and 4 bases from J; junction bases left unmatched: 13. In nucleotides, the CDR3 is TGTGCCAGCAGTCAAACCCAGGGGGCTTCGGGCACCGGGGAGCTGTTTTTT. It is translated as CASSQTQGASGTGELFF.

The chain employs TRBV6-8 and TRBJ1-1, with D maybe TRBD1 (5 bases). From germline, CDR1 is MNHGY and CDR2 SAAAGT. This CDR3 has 13 residues. V was pared by 0 bases and J by 6 bases, with 8 bases between. DNA for the CDR3: TGTGCCAGCAGTTACTCAGAGGGGTCTGAAGCTTTCTTT. Translation: CASSYSEGSEAFF.

This clonotype was seen a handful of times. This rearrangement joins TRBV7-4 to TRBJ1-1, with D tentatively TRBD1 (6 bases). CDR3 length: 11 amino acids. CDR1 SGHVT and CDR2 SQSDAQ come from the germline V gene. Trimming removed 7 bases from V and 10 bases from J, with 13 bases in between. The CDR3 spells CASIQQGGAFF. CDR3 bases: TGTGCCAGCATCCAACAAGGGGGAGCTTTCTTT.

In its sample, this clonotype was seen a few times. This CDR3 is CASNLDGQETQYF. The CDR3 DNA is TGTGCCAGCAACTTGGACGGACAAGAGACCCAGTACTTC. This sequence joins TRBV12-3 or TRBV12-4 and TRBJ2-5; D call uncertain. The V end lost 7 bases, the J end lost 2 bases, and 11 bases lay between the germline ends. The CDR3 consists of 13 residues.

This clonotype was found many times. The rearrangement links TRBV7-6 to TRBJ2-1, with 7 positions matching TRBD2. With 5 bases clipped from V and 5 bases from J, the junction kept 12 bases outside the gene matches. The CDR3 runs to 16 residues. Germline V gene lookup returns CDR1 SGHVS and CDR2 FNYEAQ. CDR3 nucleotides: TGTGCCAGCAGCCGCGCCGTCAGCGGGGTTAACAATGAGCAGTTCTTC. This translates into CASSRAVSGVNNEQFF.

The chain uses TRBV19 and TRBJ1-1, with TRBD1 as a possible D gene (5 bases). V was trimmed by 6 bases and J by 4 bases, leaving 12 bases between them. Germline V CDR1 and CDR2: LNHDA, SQIVND (reference sequence). The length of the CDR3 is 13 residues. The CDR3: CASRVSGITEAFF. The CDR3 bases are TGTGCCAGTAGAGTATCAGGGATCACTGAAGCTTTCTTT. The full variable domain, with the rest looked up from reference TRBV19 and TRBJ1-1, is DGGITQSPKYLFRKEGQNVTLSCEQNLNHDAMYWYRQDPGQGLRLIYYSQIVNDFQKGDIAEGYSVSREKKESFPLTVTSAQKNPTAFYLCASRVSGITEAFFGQGTRLTVV.

The rearrangement joins TRBV12-3 or TRBV12-4 to TRBJ1-1; no clear D gene. The CDR3 is 12 residues long. V lost 7 bases, J lost 9 bases, and 15 bases lay in between. CDR3: CASTGGLGKAFF. In DNA, the CDR3 is TGTGCCAGCACCGGTGGATTAGGGAAAGCTTTCTTT.

The rearrangement links TRBV12-3 or TRBV12-4 to TRBJ1-2, with TRBD1 as a possible D gene (6 bases). The CDR3 extends over 15 amino acids. Trimming left V 1 base short and J 4 bases short, with 13 bases between. CDR3 amino acids: CASSLGDQGSYGYTF. The CDR3 nucleotides read TGTGCCAGCAGTTTAGGCGACCAGGGGTCCTATGGCTACACCTTC.

In its sample, this clonotype was seen a few times. V usage is TRBV10-3 and J usage is TRBJ2-7; TRBD2 matches at 8 bases. Germline V CDR1 and CDR2: ENHRY, SYGVKD. This CDR3 is 16 amino acids long. V shed 5 bases and J 0 bases; nucleotides not matched to a gene: 9. The CDR3 DNA follows: TGTGCCATCAGTTTTCATAGCGGGGCTAGCTCCTACGAGCAGTACTTC. It is translated as CAISFHSGASSYEQYF.

This chain connects TRBV13 to TRBJ1-1; no clear D. Germline values: CDR1 PRHDT, CDR2 FYEKMQ (reference sequence). The CDR3 runs 13 residues. V lost 5 bases, J lost 0 bases, and 7 bases lay in between. The CDR3 spells CASSHAMNTEAFF. The CDR3 nucleotides read TGTGCCAGCAGCCACGCGATGAACACTGAAGCTTTCTTT.

This clonotype was observed a few times. The gene calls are TRBV7-3 and TRBJ2-2; D is undetermined. The CDR3 has 16 residues. V was cut by 1 base and J by 0 bases, with 9 bases left in between. Germline-derived CDR1 and CDR2 are SGHTA and FQGTGA. For the CDR3, the DNA is TGTGCCAGCAGCTTAATGGTGGGGACGAACACCGGGGAGCTGTTTTTT. It yields the protein CASSLMVGTNTGELFF.

The rearrangement links TRBV13 to TRBJ2-7; TRBD1 agrees at 7 bases. V lost 5 bases to trimming and J lost 3 bases; unmatched junction nucleotides: 10. Looked up from germline, CDR1 is PRHDT and CDR2 is FYEKMQ (reference sequence). The CDR3 extends over 15 amino acids. CDR3 protein: CASSQGQEMNYEQYF. The CDR3 DNA reads as TGTGCCAGCAGCCAAGGACAGGAGATGAACTACGAGCAGTACTTC.

Comments on this clonotype: With a much larger clone just one base away, this may be a read error. The chain has TRBV7-4 and TRBJ2-5; D gene ambiguous. Germline V gene sequence: CDR1 SGHVT, CDR2 SQSDAQ. V lost 2 bases to trimming and J lost 5 bases, with 9 bases between them. The CDR3 extends over 13 amino acids. In nucleotides, the CDR3 is TGTGCCAGCAGCTTAATAACCAGGGAGACCCAGTACTTC. Its protein product is CASSLITRETQYF.

Worth noting for this clonotype: Being one base from a much bigger clone, this may be a read error. The CDR3 DNA follows: TGTGCCATCAGCTCGACTAGCGGGGGGACGCAGTATTTT. It codes for CAISSTSGGTQYF. V and J are TRBV7-6 and TRBJ2-3, with TRBD2 identical over 13 bases. Germline V gives CDR1 SGHVS, CDR2 FNYEAQ. The CDR3 has 13 amino acids.